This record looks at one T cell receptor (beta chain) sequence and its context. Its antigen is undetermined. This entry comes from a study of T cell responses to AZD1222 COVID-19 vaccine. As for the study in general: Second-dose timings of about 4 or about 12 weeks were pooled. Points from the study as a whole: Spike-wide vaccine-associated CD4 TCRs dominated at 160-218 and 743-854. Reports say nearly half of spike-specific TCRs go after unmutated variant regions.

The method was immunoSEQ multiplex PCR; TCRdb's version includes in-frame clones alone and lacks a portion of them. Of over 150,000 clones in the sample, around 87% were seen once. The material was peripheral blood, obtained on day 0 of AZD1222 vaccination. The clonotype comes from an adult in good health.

CDR3 sequence reads: CSASFRGSTNQPQHF. CDR3 nucleotides: TGCAGTGCTAGTTTTCGTGGGTCGACCAATCAGCCCCAGCATTTT. V gene TRBV20-1 combines with J gene TRBJ1-5; D is unresolved. Per germline, CDR1 DFQATT and CDR2 SNEGSKA (reference sequence). The CDR3 loop spans 15 amino acids. V lost 3 bases, J lost 3 bases, and 15 bases lay in between.